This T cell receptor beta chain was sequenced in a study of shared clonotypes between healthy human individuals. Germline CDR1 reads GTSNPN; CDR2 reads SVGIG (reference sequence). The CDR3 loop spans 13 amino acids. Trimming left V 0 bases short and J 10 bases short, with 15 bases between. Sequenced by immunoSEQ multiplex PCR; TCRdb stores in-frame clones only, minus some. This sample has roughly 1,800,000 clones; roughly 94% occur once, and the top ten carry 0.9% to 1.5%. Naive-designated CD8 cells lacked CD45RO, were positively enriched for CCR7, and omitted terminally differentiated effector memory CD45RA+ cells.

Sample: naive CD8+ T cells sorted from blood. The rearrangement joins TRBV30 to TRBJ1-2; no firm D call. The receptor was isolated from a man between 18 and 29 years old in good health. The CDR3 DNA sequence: TGTGCCTGGAGTGTTTGGTTGGGTACAGACTACACCTTC. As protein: CAWSVWLGTDYTF.